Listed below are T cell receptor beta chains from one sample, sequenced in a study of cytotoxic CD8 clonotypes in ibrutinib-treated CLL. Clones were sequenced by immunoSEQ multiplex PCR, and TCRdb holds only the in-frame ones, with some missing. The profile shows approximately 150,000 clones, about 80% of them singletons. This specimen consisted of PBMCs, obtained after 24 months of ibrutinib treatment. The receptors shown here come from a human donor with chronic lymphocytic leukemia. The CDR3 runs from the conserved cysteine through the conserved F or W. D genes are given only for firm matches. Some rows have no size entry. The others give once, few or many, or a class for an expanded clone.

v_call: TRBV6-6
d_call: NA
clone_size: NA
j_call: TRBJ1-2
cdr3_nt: TGTGCCACCAGGGTGGACTATGGCTACACCTTC
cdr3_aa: CATRVDYGYTF

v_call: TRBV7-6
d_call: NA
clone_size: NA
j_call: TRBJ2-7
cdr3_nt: TGTGCCAGCAGCTCGACCGGGACCCACGAGCAGTACTTC
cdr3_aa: CASSSTGTHEQYF

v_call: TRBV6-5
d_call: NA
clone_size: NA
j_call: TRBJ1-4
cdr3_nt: TGTGCCAGCAGTTGGAGGGGCAGTACTAATGAAAAACTGTTTTTT
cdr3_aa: CASSWRGSTNEKLFF

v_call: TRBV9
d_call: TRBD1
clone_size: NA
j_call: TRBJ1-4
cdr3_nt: TGTGCCAGCAGCGTAGAAAACAGGGGATTTCTGTTTTTT
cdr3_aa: CASSVENRGFLFF

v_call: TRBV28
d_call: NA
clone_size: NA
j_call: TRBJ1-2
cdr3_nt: TGTGCCACCGGTGGCAGCTACTATGGCTACACCTTC
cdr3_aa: CATGGSYYGYTF

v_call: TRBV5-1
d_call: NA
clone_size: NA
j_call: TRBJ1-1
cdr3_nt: TGCGCCAGCAGCTTGGCCGGAGCAGGTCTGAACACTGAAGCTTTCTTT
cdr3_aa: CASSLAGAGLNTEAFF

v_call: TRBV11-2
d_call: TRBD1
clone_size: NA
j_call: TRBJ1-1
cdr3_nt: TGTGCCAGCAGCTTAGGTCGGACAGGCGTCACTGAAGCTTTCTTT
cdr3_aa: CASSLGRTGVTEAFF

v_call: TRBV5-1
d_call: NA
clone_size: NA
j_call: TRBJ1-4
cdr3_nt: TGCGCCAGCAGCCCCGACAGATCAACTAATGAAAAACTGTTTTTT
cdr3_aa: CASSPDRSTNEKLFF

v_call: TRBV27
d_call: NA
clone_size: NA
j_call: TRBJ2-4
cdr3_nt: TGTGCCAGCAGTCCGGGGGCCAAAAACATTCAGTACTTC
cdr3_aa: CASSPGAKNIQYF

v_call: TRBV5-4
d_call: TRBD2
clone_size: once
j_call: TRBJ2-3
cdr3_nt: TGTGCCAGCAGCATCCTAGCGGGAGGGGGCACAGATACGCAGTATTTT
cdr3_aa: CASSILAGGGTDTQYF

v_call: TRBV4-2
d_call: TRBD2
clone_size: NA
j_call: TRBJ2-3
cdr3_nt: TGTGCCAGCAGCCAAGGAGCGGGAGCAGATACGCAGTATTTT
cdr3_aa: CASSQGAGADTQYF

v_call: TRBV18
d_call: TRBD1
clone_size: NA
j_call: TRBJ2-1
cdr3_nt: TGTGCCAGCTCGATACAGGGGGCTCTCTACAATGAGCAGTTCTTC
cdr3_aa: CASSIQGALYNEQFF

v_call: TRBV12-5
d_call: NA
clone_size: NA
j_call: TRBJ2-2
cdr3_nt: TGTGCTAGTGGGCGGACGGATTACACCGGGGAGCTGTTTTTT
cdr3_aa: CASGRTDYTGELFF

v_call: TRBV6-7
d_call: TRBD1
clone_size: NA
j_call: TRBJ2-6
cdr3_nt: TGTGCCAGCCTCAGACAGGGGAGCTCTGGGGCCAACGTCCTGACTTTC
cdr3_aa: CASLRQGSSGANVLTF

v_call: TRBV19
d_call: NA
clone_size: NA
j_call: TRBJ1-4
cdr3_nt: TGTGCCAGTAGAAGTTCTTCGGAAAAACTGTTTTTT
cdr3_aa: CASRSSSEKLFF

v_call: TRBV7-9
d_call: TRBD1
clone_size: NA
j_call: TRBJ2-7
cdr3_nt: TGTGCCAGCAGCCCTACCCTGACAGGGCGGCCCTACGAGCAGTACTTC
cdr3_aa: CASSPTLTGRPYEQYF

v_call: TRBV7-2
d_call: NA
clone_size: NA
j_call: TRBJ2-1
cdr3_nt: TGTGCCAGCAGCTTAGGCGGGACCCACTTCTACAATGAGCAGTTCTTC
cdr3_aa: CASSLGGTHFYNEQFF

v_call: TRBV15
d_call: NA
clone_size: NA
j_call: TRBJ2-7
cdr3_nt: TGTGCCACCAGCAGAGATGCAGGGGCGGCCGAGCAGTACTTC
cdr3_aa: CATSRDAGAAEQYF

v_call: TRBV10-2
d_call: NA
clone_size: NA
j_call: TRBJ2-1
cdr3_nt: TGCGCCAGCAGACCAGGCTCCTACAATGAGCAGTTCTTC
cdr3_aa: CASRPGSYNEQFF

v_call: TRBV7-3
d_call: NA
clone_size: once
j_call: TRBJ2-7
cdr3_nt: TGTGCCAGCAGCTTAACAGGAGGGCCTTTGAGTGAGCAGTACTTC
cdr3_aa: CASSLTGGPLSEQYF

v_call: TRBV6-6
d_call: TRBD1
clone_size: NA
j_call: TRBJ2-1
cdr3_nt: TGTGCCAGCGTGGACAGGGCCGCCCGGGAGCAGTTCTTC
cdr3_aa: CASVDRAAREQFF

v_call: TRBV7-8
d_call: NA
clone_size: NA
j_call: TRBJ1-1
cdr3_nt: TGTGCCAGCAGCTTGAAAGTCACGCGAGCTTTCTTT
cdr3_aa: CASSLKVTRAFF

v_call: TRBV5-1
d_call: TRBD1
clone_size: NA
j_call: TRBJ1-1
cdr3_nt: TGCGCCAGCAGCTTCTTACAGGGGTCTAGGGACACTGAAGCTTTCTTT
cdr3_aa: CASSFLQGSRDTEAFF

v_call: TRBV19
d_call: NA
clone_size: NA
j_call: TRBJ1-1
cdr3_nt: TGTGCCAGTAGTAGAAGGAGGGGGAACACTGAAGCTTTCTTT
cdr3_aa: CASSRRRGNTEAFF

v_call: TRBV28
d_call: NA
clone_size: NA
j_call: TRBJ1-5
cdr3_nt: TGTGCCAGCAGTTTTGGGGGCGGTGTCTTGCATTTT
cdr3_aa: CASSFGGGVLHF

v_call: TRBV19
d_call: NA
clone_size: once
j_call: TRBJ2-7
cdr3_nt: TGTGCCAGTAGTATGTATTTCACCTACGAGCAGTACTTC
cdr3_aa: CASSMYFTYEQYF

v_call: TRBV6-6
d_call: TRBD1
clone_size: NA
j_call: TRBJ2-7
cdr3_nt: TGTGCCAGCTCCTACCGCCCGACAGGGGCTAGCGAGCAGTACTTC
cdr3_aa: CASSYRPTGASEQYF

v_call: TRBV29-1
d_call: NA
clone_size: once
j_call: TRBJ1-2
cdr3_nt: TGCAGCGTTCTGTCATTTATAGAACGGAACTATGGCTACACCTTC
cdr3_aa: CSVLSFIERNYGYTF

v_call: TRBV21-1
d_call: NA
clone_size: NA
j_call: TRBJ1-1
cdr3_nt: TGTGCCAGCAGGAAAGGGGATACTGAAGCTTTCTTT
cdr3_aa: CASRKGDTEAFF

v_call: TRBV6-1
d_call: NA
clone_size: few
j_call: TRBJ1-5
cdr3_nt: TGTGCCAGCAGTGAAACCTTCCTTAATCAGCCCCAGCATTTT
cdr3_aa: CASSETFLNQPQHF

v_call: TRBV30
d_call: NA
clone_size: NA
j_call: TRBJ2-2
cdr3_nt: TGTGCCTGGAGTCGTCCTTCCTGGGAGCTGTTTTTT
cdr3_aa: CAWSRPSWELFF

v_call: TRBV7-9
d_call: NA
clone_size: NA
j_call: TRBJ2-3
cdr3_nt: TGTGCCAGCAGCCCGCGGGCTAGCACAGATACGCAGTATTTT
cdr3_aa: CASSPRASTDTQYF

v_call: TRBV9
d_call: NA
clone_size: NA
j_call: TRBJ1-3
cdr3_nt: TGTGCCAGCAGCGCCGGCGGTGGAAACACCATATATTTT
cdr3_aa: CASSAGGGNTIYF

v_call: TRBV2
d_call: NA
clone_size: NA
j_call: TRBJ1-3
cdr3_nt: TGTGCCAGCAGGAGACTTAGCTCTGGAAACACCATATATTTT
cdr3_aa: CASRRLSSGNTIYF

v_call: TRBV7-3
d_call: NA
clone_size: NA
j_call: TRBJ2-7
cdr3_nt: TGTGCCAGCAGTTTCGCCGGGGAAGCCTACGAGCAGTACTTC
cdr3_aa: CASSFAGEAYEQYF

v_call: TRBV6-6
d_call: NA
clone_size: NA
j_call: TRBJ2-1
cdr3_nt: TGTGCCAGCAAATCAAGGGGCCACAATGAGCAGTTCTTC
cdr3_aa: CASKSRGHNEQFF

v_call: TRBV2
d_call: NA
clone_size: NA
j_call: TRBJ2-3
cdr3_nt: TGTGCCAGCAGTCCGACAGTCGCTTACACAGATACGCAGTATTTT
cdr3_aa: CASSPTVAYTDTQYF

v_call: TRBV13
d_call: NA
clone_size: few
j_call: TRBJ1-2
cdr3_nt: TGTGCCAGTCTTGGGGGAAACACCTTC
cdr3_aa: CASLGGNTF

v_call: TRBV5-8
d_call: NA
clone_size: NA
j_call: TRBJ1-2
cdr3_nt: TGTGCCAGCAGCTCCGCCACAGGGCCCAGCTATGGCTACACCTTC
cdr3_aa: CASSSATGPSYGYTF

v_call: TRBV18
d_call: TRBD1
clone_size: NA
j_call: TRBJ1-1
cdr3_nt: TGTGCCAGCCAGGGGACAGGGACGGGGTCTTACACTGAAGCTTTCTTT
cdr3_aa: CASQGTGTGSYTEAFF

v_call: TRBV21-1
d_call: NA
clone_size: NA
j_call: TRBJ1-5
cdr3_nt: TGTGCCAGCAGCAAAGAACAGGATAATCAGCCCCAGCATTTT
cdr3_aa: CASSKEQDNQPQHF

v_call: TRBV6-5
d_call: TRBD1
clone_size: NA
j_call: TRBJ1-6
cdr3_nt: TGTGCCAGCAGTTATGGCTCGGGACAGGGTAATTCACCCCTCCACTTT
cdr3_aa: CASSYGSGQGNSPLHF

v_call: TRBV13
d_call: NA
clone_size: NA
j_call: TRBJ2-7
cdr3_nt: TGTGCCAGCAGTCAGGAGGTTGAGCAGTACTTC
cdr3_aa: CASSQEVEQYF

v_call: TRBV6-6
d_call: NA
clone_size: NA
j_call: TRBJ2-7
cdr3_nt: TGTGCCAGCAGTCGCCTCGACTCATTAAACGAGCAGTACTTC
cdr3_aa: CASSRLDSLNEQYF

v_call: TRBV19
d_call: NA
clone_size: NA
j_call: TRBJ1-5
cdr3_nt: TGTGCCAGTAGTATGCGGGGCAATCAGCCCCAGCATTTT
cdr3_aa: CASSMRGNQPQHF

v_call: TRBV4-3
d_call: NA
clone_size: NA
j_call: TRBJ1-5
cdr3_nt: TGCGCCAGCAGCCAAGATACGGGGGCAGGGGGCAATCAGCCCCAGCATTTT
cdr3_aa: CASSQDTGAGGNQPQHF

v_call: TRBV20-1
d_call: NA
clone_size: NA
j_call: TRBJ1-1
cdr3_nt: TGCAGCGGGACCCCAAACACTGAAGCTTTCTTT
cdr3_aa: CSGTPNTEAFF

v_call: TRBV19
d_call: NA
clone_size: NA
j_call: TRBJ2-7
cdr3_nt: TGTGCCAGTAGTATATTAGCCCTCGACTACGAGCAGTACTTC
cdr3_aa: CASSILALDYEQYF

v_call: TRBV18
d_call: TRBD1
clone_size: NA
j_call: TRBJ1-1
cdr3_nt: TGTGCCAGCTCACCAGAGGGACAGGGATCGGCTTTCTTT
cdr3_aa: CASSPEGQGSAFF

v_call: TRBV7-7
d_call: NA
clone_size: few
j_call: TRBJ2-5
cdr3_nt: TGTGCTAGCAGCCCGGGGACTGCCCCAGGCGGGGAGACCCAGTACTTC
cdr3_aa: CASSPGTAPGGETQYF

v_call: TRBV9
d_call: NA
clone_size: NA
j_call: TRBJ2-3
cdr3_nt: TGTGCCAGCAGCGTAGCAGGGTCCTCAGATACGCAGTATTTT
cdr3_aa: CASSVAGSSDTQYF

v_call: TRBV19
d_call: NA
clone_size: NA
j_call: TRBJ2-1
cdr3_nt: TGTGCCAGTAGTATAGGAGCGGTGCGATACAATGAGCAGTTCTTC
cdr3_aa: CASSIGAVRYNEQFF

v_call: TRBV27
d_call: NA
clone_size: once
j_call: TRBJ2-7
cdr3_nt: TGTGCCAGCAGTGACCGGGGCCCCAGGGTCTTGGGGGAGCAGTACTTC
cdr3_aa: CASSDRGPRVLGEQYF

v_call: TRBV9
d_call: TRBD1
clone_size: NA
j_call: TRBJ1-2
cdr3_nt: TGTGCCAGCAGCCCACAAAGGATCGGGACAGGGTATGGCTACACCTTC
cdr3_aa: CASSPQRIGTGYGYTF

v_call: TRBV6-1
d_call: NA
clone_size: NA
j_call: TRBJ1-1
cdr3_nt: TGTGCCAGCAGTAATTTTCTGGACAGTGAAGCTTTCTTT
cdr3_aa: CASSNFLDSEAFF

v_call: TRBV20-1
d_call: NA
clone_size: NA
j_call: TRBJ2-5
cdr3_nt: TGCAGTGCTACGGCCAGGGAGACCCAGTACTTC
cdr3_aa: CSATARETQYF

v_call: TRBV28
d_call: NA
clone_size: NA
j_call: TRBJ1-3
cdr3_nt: TGTGCCAGCGGCCCGGGGAGCAGGACCCGAAACACCATATATTTT
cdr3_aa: CASGPGSRTRNTIYF

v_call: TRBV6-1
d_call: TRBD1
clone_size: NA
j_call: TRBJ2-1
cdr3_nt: TGTGCCAGCAGTGAAGCCCTTGACAGGGTACGCTACAATGAGCAGTTCTTC
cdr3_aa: CASSEALDRVRYNEQFF

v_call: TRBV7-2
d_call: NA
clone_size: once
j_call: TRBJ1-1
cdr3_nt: TGTGCCAGCAGCCAACAGGGGAACACTGAAGCTTTCTTT
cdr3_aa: CASSQQGNTEAFF